The clone carrying this T cell receptor beta chain was found many times. Its specificity is unknown. From the RACE reads, TCRdb called clonotypes with MiXCR, one entry per CDR3 protein. The sample holds fewer than 100,000 distinct CDR3 sequences; 11% are singletons and the top ten take roughly 1%. Time point in this sample: patch test 3, about 24 weeks after DPC sensitization. Treatment noted: therapeutic diphenylcyclopropenone sensitization with weekly scalp DPC. Suited to DPC and affected by alopecia, the donors ranged from 18 to 70 years old. This CDR3 has 14 amino acids. The V and J ends lost 0 bases and 4 bases respectively, with 10 bases between them. Germline CDR1 is LNHNV and CDR2 is YYDKDF (reference sequence). These data are taken from a study of human T cells and chemical hapten exposure. Study at large: Researchers reported sensitizing a roughly 2 cm by roughly 2 cm upper inner arm skin site with 2% DPC.

Points from the study as a whole: TCRs above 1 in 1000 frequency stayed constant with DPC sensitization.

This chain links TRBV15 with TRBJ2-7; D is perhaps TRBD2 (6 bases). The source was whole blood, collected in connection with sensitization to the hapten diphenylcyclopropenone (DPC). This sequence originates from a woman younger than 45 with alopecia areata. Some clones in this sample may be carry-over from other donors' samples. In nucleotides, the CDR3 is TGTGCCACCAGCAGAGATCTTGGAGGGTACGAGCAGTACGTC. Its translation is CATSRDLGGYEQYV.